The T cell receptor (beta chain) described here comes from a study of blood T cells in healthy people across ages. Regarding the study as a whole: Unsorted PBMC material precluded a definitive naive versus antigen-experienced comparison. Roughly linearly, TCR beta diversity per million T cells fell as age increased.

V was pared by 1 base and J by 5 bases, with 10 bases between. This CDR3 region has 14 residues. Germline V lookup: CDR1 SGHTA, CDR2 FQGNSA. Comments on this clonotype: Its antigen is not identified.

The authors isolated at least 6 million PBMCs per sample. Combining a sample-barcoded 5' primer with a J-beta primer mix, a second PCR ran for about 7 to 12 cycles. Tagging of each cDNA molecule was performed by a template-switch adaptor with 12 random nucleotides. Via MiXCR, TCRdb re-called the 5' RACE reads, giving one row per CDR3 protein. This sample yields about 1.7 million distinct CDR3 sequences, of which over 25% are seen a single time; 6.5% to 8.5% belongs to the top ten. This TCR was recovered from a young woman in good health. Sequenced sample: blood. J is TRBJ2-3 and V is TRBV7-2; maybe TRBD2 (6 bases). The chain's CDR3 is CASSLVAGRDTQYF. Written as DNA, the CDR3 is TGTGCCAGCAGCTTAGTCGCGGGGCGAGATACGCAGTATTTT.